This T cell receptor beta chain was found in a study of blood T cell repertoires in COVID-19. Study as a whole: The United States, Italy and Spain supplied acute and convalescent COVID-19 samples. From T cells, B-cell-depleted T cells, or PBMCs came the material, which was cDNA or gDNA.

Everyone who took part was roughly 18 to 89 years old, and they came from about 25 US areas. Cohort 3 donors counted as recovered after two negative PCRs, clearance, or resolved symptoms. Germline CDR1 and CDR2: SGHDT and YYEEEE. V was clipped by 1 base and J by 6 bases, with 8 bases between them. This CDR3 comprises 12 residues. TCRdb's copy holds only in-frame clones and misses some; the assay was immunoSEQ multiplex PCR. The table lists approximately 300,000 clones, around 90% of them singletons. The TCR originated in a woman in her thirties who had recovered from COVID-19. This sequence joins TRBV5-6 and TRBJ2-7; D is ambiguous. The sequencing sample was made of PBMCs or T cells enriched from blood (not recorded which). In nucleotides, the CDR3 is TGTGCCAGCAGCTTGCGGTCTGGCGAGCAGTACTTC. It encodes CASSLRSGEQYF.